These 20 T cell receptor beta chains came from one sample sequenced in a study of T cell changes during pregnancy in multiple sclerosis. Profiled with immunoSEQ multiplex PCR; TCRdb holds only in-frame clones, not every one. The sample shows around 75,000 clones, around 90% of them seen only once. Specimen: peripheral blood, collected in the first trimester of pregnancy. The receptors come from a female donor in good health, enrolled as a control in a pregnancy study.

The chain has TRBV11-2 and TRBJ2-1; TRBD2 matches at 7 bases. J gave up 6 bases and V 4 bases, and 6 bases lay outside the gene matches. The CDR3 is 14 amino acids. Germline loops: CDR1 SGHAT, CDR2 FQNNGV. This CDR3 reads CASSSGGNRNEQFF. CDR3 DNA: TGTGCCAGCAGCTCCGGGGGGAATCGCAATGAGCAGTTCTTC.

V gene TRBV27 combines with J gene TRBJ1-2, with D perhaps TRBD1 (5 bases). The germline gives CDR1 MNHEY, CDR2 SMNVEV (reference sequence). CDR3 length equals 16 residues. Trimming took off 2 bases at V and 8 bases at J, with 21 bases between the two ends. The CDR3 DNA is TGTGCCAGCAGTTTAGGGGGGTATGTTGGGAGCTTAGGCTACACCTTC. Protein product: CASSLGGYVGSLGYTF.

This clone was detected once. The chain combines TRBV14 with TRBJ2-1; possible D gene TRBD2, 6 bases. The CDR3 loop spans 15 amino acids. V was trimmed by 0 bases and J by 7 bases, leaving 13 bases between them. CDR1 is SGHDN, CDR2 FVKESK, per germline. This chain's CDR3 is CASSQERGVGNEQFF. The CDR3 region has the DNA TGTGCCAGCAGCCAAGAGCGGGGCGTAGGGAATGAGCAGTTCTTC.

This clone was seen only once. The chain links TRBV19 to TRBJ1-3; the D is unclear. The CDR3 loop spans 13 amino acids. V was cut by 5 bases and J by 0 bases, with 5 bases left in between. Looked up from germline, CDR1 is LNHDA and CDR2 is SQIVND (reference sequence). The CDR3 sequence is CASSEGSGNTIYF. Here the CDR3 DNA reads TGTGCCAGTAGTGAGGGCTCTGGAAACACCATATATTTT. Combining the CDR3 with reference TRBV19 and TRBJ1-3 gives the whole variable domain DGGITQSPKYLFRKEGQNVTLSCEQNLNHDAMYWYRQDPGQGLRLIYYSQIVNDFQKGDIAEGYSVSREKKESFPLTVTSAQKNPTAFYLCASSEGSGNTIYFGEGSWLTVV.

The chain carries TRBV6-5 and TRBJ2-1; D unclear. CDR1 MNHEY and CDR2 SVGAGI come from the germline V gene. The V end was cut by 0 bases, the J end by 9 bases, with 6 bases between. CDR3 size: 12 residues. The CDR3 reads CASSYSTGEQFF. CDR3 coding DNA: TGTGCCAGCAGTTACTCGACGGGTGAGCAGTTCTTC.

The V and J genes are TRBV5-1 and TRBJ1-2, with 8 bases identical to TRBD1. Germline CDR1 is SGHRS and CDR2 is YFSETQ. The CDR3 consists of 16 residues. J lost 1 base, V lost 0 bases, and 5 bases had no gene match. Here the CDR3 reads CASSLAQTGGNYGYTF. Written as DNA, the CDR3 is TGCGCCAGCAGCTTGGCGCAAACAGGGGGTAACTATGGCTACACCTTC.

This rearrangement joins TRBV7-8 to TRBJ1-5, with TRBD1 as a possible D gene (5 bases). Trimming cost V 1 base and J 2 bases, with 12 bases left between them. Germline CDR1 is SGHVS and CDR2 is FQNEAQ. CDR3 length: 16 residues. This CDR3 reads CASSLGHRGGNQPQHF. CDR3 sequence (DNA): TGTGCCAGCAGCTTAGGCCATCGGGGGGGCAATCAGCCCCAGCATTTT.

This sequence joins TRBV27 and TRBJ1-1; D call uncertain. The CDR3 consists of 15 residues. Trimming removed 3 bases from V and 5 bases from J, with 16 bases in between. Germline assignment: CDR1 MNHEY and CDR2 SMNVEV (reference sequence). CDR3 protein: CASSFRPRERTEAFF. CDR3 coding DNA: TGTGCCAGCAGTTTTCGCCCGAGGGAGAGGACTGAAGCTTTCTTT.

The rearrangement links TRBV11-3 to TRBJ2-7; possible D gene TRBD1, 7 bases. In germline, CDR1 is SGHNT, CDR2 YENEEA. This CDR3 comprises 15 residues. Trimming pared 1 base from V and 2 bases from J, leaving 12 bases between. Here the CDR3 reads CASSLGQGGPYEQYF. In nucleotides, the CDR3 is TGTGCCAGCAGCTTAGGACAGGGAGGCCCCTACGAGCAGTACTTC.

This sequence joins TRBV19 and TRBJ2-7, with 11 bases fitting TRBD2. V was pared by 5 bases and J by 0 bases, with 3 bases of the junction left unmatched. This CDR3 region has 15 residues. Germline values: CDR1 LNHDA, CDR2 SQIVND (reference sequence). CDR3: CASSASGGPSYEQYF. The CDR3 DNA is TGTGCCAGTAGTGCTAGCGGGGGGCCCTCCTACGAGCAGTACTTC.

This chain links TRBV25-1 with TRBJ1-2; no clear D. The CDR3 sequence is 13 residues long. Germline loops: CDR1 MGHDK, CDR2 SYGVNS. The V and J ends lost 5 bases and 5 bases respectively, with 12 bases between them. The CDR3 sequence: CASSRGGLYGYTF. CDR3 coding DNA: TGTGCCAGCAGTCGAGGCGGTCTATATGGCTACACCTTC.

This rearrangement joins TRBV15 to TRBJ1-1, with a tentative D call TRBD1 (6 bases). Germline V gene lookup returns CDR1 LNHNV and CDR2 YYDKDF (reference sequence). CDR3 length: 17 amino acids. Trimming took 0 bases from V and 3 from J, leaving 17 bases between them. This CDR3 is CATSRDGVGQPYTEAFF. CDR3 bases: TGTGCCACCAGCAGAGATGGCGTAGGACAGCCGTACACTGAAGCTTTCTTT.

V gene TRBV2 combines with J gene TRBJ2-6, with 12 bases fitting TRBD1. CDR1 SNHLY and CDR2 FYNNEI come from the germline V gene. The CDR3 has 18 amino acids. J was trimmed by 2 bases and V by 3 bases; bases with no gene match: 5. The CDR3, as DNA: TGTGCCAGCAGTGAGAGGGGACAGGGGGCGGCTGGGGCCAACGTCCTGACTTTC. Its protein is CASSERGQGAAGANVLTF.

This chain joins TRBV5-4 and TRBJ2-7; D is unclear. V was trimmed by 0 bases and J by 3 bases, leaving 7 bases between them. Germline V gene lookup returns CDR1 SGHNT and CDR2 YYREEE (reference sequence). CDR3 length equals 13 residues. CDR3 in amino acids: CASSLEVDYEQYF. As DNA, the CDR3 is TGTGCCAGCAGCTTGGAAGTAGACTACGAGCAGTACTTC.

This clone was recorded at least ten times. The chain is built from TRBV28 and TRBJ1-2; TRBD1 matches 8 bases. Trimming removed 5 bases from V and 3 bases from J; junction bases left unmatched: 11. This CDR3 has 16 residues. Per germline, CDR1 MDHEN and CDR2 SYDVKM. The chain's CDR3 is CASSPPGQASYYGYTF. The CDR3 DNA is TGTGCCAGCAGTCCGCCGGGACAGGCGTCTTACTATGGCTACACCTTC.

This clone was detected only a few times. V and J are TRBV19 and TRBJ1-5; 7 bases match TRBD1. Germline CDR1 LNHDA, CDR2 SQIVND (reference sequence). This CDR3 region has 15 residues. The ends lost 3 bases at V and 1 base at J; junction bases unmatched: 3. The CDR3 bases are TGTGCCAGTAGTATTAGACAGGGAAGCAATCAGCCCCAGCATTTT. This codes for CASSIRQGSNQPQHF.

The chain couples TRBV5-1 to TRBJ2-3; 7 positions match TRBD1. Germline CDR1 and CDR2: SGHRS and YFSETQ. V gave up 2 bases and J gave up 2 bases; unmatched junction bases: 2. This CDR3 is 14 amino acids long. CDR3 in DNA: TGCGCCAGCAGCTTCGAGGGGGCCACAGATACGCAGTATTTT. Residues: CASSFEGATDTQYF. Filled out from reference TRBV5-1 and TRBJ2-3, the complete variable domain reads KAGVTQTPRYLIKTRGQQVTLSCSPISGHRSVSWYQQTPGQGLQFLFEYFSETQRNKGNFPGRFSGRQFSNSRSEMNVSTLELGDSALYLCASSFEGATDTQYFGPGTRLTVL.

The chain employs TRBV5-3 and TRBJ1-2, with D perhaps matching TRBD1 (6 bases). TRBV5-3 is marked as an open reading frame, function uncertain. The V end lost 2 bases, the J end lost 8 bases, and 13 bases lay between the germline ends. This CDR3 is built from 13 residues. The CDR3 spells CARSFRQAQGYTF. For the CDR3, the DNA is TGTGCCAGAAGCTTCAGACAGGCCCAGGGCTACACCTTC.

A word on this clone: At one end, the junction sequence differs from germline, possibly due to a read error. CDR3 bases: TGTGCCAGCAGCTTGGGGGACAGGGTAGGGGCCGCCTTC. Translated: CASSLGDRVGAAF. The rearrangement joins TRBV5-4 to TRBJ1-2; TRBD1 agrees at 9 bases. This CDR3 region has 13 residues. Germline assignment: CDR1 SGHNT and CDR2 YYREEE (reference sequence).

This chain's CDR3 is CATKSFGRAYEQYF. DNA for the CDR3: TGTGCCACGAAAAGCTTTGGTCGAGCCTACGAGCAGTACTTC. The chain employs TRBV19 and TRBJ2-7; D is undetermined. The germline V gene has CDR1 LNHDA and CDR2 SQIVND (reference sequence). The CDR3 consists of 14 residues. V lost 10 bases to trimming and J lost 2 bases, with 18 bases between them.